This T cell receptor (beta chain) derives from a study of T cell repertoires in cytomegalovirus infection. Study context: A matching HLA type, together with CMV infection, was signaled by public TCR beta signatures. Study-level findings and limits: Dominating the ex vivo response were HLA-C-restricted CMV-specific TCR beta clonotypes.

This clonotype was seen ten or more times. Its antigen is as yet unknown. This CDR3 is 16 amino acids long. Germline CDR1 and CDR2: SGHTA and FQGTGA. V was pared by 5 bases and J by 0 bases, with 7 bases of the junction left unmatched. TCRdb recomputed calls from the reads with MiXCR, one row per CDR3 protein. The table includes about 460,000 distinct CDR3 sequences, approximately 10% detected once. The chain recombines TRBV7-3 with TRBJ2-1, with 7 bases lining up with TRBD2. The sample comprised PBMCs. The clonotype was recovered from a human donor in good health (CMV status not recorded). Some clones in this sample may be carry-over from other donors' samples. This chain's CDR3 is CASSRAPGGSYNEQFF. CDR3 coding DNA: TGTGCCAGCAGCCGAGCCCCGGGGGGCTCCTACAATGAGCAGTTCTTC.